This T cell receptor beta chain is from a study of cytomegalovirus exposure and HLA in healthy donors. Overall study findings and caveats: The authors considered a cluster of highly shared sequence variants likely to be a sequencing artifact.

Vbeta (60) and Jbeta (13) primers were used in the PCR. Data came from immunoSEQ multiplex PCR; TCRdb stores just in-frame clones and leaves some out. The data show roughly 170,000 clones, approximately 84% seen once. A word on this clone: Its antigen is unidentified.

This CDR3 is 12 amino acids long. Trimming stripped 4 bases from V and 7 bases from J, with 10 bases between. Germline values: CDR1 SNHLY, CDR2 FYNNEI. V is TRBV2 and J is TRBJ1-1; tentative D call: TRBD1 (5 bases). The TCR sequence derives from a man aged 18 to 29 in good health and CMV-seronegative. The sample consisted of PBMCs. The CDR3 DNA sequence: TGTGCCAGCAGTGCAGGGTATGTTGAAGCTTTCTTT. Translating it yields CASSAGYVEAFF.